This TCR beta chain was found in a study of blood T cell repertoires in COVID-19. Assay: immunoSEQ multiplex PCR; the TCRdb copy retains only in-frame clones and omits some. The table includes roughly 180,000 clones, 76% detected once. The V and J ends lost 4 bases and 7 bases, in that order; junction bases with no gene match: 10. This CDR3 region has 16 residues. Germline V gene sequence: CDR1 SGHNT, CDR2 YYREEE (reference sequence). V is TRBV5-4 and J is TRBJ2-1; 11 bases are shared with TRBD2. The origin of this receptor is a woman aged 45-65 years with active or convalescent COVID-19. Sample: peripheral blood. In DNA, the CDR3 is TGTGCCAGCAGCCCTTTTAGCGGGGGGGCGGAGAATGAGCAGTTCTTC. Translated: CASSPFSGGAENEQFF.